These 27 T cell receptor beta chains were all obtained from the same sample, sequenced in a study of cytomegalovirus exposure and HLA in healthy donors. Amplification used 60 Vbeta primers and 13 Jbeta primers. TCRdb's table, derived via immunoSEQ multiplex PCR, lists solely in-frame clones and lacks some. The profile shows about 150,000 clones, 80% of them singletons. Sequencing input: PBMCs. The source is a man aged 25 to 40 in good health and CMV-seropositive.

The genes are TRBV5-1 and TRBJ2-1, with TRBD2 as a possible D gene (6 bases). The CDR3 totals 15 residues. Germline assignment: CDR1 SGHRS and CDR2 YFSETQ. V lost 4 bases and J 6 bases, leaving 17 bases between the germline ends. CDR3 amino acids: CASSPRGLKINEQFF. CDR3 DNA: TGCGCCAGCAGCCCCCGGGGACTTAAAATCAATGAGCAGTTCTTC.

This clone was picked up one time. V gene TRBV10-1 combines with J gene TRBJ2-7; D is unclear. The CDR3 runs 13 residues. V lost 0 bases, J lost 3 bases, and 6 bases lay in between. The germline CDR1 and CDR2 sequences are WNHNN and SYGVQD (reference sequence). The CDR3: CASSESRGYEQYF. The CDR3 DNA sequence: TGCGCCAGCAGTGAGTCACGCGGCTACGAGCAGTACTTC.

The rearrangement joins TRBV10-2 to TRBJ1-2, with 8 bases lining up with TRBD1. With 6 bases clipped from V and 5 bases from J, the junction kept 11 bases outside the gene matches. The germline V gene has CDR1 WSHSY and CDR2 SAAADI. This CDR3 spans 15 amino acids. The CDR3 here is CASSYRGAPPYGYTF. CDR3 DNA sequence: TGCGCCAGCAGCTACAGGGGGGCTCCCCCTTATGGCTACACCTTC.

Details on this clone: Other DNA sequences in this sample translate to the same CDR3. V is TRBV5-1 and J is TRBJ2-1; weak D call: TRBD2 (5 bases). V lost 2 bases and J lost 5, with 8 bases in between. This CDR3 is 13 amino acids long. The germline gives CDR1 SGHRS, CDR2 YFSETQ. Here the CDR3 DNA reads TGCGCCAGCAGCTTCTCGGGAAACAATGAGCAGTTCTTC. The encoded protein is CASSFSGNNEQFF.

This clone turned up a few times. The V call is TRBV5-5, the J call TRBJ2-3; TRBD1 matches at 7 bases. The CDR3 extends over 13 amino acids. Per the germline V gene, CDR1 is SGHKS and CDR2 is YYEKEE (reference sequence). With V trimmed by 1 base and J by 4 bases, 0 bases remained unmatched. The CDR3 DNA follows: TGTGCCAGCAGCTTGCAGGGGGCAGATACGCAGTATTTT. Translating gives CASSLQGADTQYF.

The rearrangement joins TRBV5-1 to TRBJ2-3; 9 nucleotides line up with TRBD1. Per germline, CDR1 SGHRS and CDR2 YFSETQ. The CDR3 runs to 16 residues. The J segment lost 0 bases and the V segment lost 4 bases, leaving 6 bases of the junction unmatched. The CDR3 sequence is CASSQGTGTSTDTQYF. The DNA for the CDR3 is TGCGCCAGCAGCCAGGGGACAGGGACTAGCACAGATACGCAGTATTTT.

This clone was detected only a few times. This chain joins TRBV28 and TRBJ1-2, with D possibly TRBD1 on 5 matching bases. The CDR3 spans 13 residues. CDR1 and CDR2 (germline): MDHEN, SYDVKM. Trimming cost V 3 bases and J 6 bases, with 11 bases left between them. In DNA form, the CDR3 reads TGTGCCAGCAGTTTCGGACATAGTAATGGCTACACCTTC. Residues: CASSFGHSNGYTF.

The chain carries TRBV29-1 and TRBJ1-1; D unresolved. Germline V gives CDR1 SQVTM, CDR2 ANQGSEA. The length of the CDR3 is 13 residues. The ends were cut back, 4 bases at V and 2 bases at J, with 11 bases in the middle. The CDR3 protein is CSVVRLFNTEAFF. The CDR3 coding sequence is TGCAGCGTTGTGCGTTTGTTCAACACTGAAGCTTTCTTT.

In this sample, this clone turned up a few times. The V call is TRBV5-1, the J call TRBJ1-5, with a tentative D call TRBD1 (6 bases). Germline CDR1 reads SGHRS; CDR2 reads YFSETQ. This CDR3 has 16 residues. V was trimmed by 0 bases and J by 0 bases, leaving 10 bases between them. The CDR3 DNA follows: TGCGCCAGCAGCTTGGACGGACAGACTAGCAATCAGCCCCAGCATTTT. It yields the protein CASSLDGQTSNQPQHF.

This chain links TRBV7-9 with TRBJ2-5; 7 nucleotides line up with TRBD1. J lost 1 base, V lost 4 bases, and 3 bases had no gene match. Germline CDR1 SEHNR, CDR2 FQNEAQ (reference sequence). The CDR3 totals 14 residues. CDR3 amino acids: CASSSRQGQETQYF. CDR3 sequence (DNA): TGTGCCAGCAGCTCCCGACAGGGCCAAGAGACCCAGTACTTC.

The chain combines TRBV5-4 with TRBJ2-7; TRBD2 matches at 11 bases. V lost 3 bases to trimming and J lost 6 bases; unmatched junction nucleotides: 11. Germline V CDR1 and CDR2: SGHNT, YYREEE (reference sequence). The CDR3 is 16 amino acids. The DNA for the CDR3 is TGTGCCAGCAGCTCGTCCCTTAGCGGGAGGGCCATCGAGCAGTACTTC. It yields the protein CASSSSLSGRAIEQYF.

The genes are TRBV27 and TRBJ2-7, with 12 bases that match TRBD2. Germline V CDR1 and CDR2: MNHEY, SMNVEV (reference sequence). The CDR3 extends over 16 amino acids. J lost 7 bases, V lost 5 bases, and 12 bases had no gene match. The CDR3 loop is CASSHGLAGKAGEQYF. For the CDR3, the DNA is TGTGCCAGCAGTCACGGACTAGCGGGGAAAGCAGGAGAGCAGTACTTC.

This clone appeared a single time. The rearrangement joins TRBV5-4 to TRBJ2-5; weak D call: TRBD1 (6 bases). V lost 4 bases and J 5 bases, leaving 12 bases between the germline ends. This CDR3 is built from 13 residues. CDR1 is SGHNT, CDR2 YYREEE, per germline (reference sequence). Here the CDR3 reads CASSQDRGETQYF. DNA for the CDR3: TGTGCCAGCAGCCAGGACAGAGGGGAGACCCAGTACTTC.

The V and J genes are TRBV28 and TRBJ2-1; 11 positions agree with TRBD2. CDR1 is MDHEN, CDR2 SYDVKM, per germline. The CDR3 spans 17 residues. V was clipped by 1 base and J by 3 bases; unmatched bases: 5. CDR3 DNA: TGTGCCAGCAGTTTATTTCTAGCGGGAGGACACTACAATGAGCAGTTCTTC. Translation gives CASSLFLAGGHYNEQFF.

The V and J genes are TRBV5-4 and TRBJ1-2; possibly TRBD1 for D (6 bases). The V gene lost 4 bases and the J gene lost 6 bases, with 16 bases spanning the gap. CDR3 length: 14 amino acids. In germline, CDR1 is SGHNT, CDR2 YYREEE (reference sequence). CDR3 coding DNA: TGTGCCAGCAGCACCCGAGGGGGGGGCAATGGCTACACCTTC. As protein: CASSTRGGGNGYTF.

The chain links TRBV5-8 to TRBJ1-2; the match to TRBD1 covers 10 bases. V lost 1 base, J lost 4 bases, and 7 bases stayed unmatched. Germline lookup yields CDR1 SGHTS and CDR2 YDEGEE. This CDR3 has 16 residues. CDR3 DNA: TGTGCCAGCAGCTTGAGCGACAGGGGGCGCGCCTATGGCTACACCTTC. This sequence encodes CASSLSDRGRAYGYTF.

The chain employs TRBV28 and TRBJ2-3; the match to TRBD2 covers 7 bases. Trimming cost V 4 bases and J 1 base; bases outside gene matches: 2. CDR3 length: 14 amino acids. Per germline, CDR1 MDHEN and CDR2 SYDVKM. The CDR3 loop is CASSYLAGTDTQYF. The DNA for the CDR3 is TGTGCCAGCAGTTATCTAGCGGGCACAGATACGCAGTATTTT. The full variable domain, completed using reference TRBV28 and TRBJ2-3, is DVKVTQSSRYLVKRTGEKVFLECVQDMDHENMFWYRQDPGLGLRLIYFSYDVKMKEKGDIPEGYSVSREKKERFSLILESASTNQTSMYLCASSYLAGTDTQYFGPGTRLTVL.

CDR3 sequence: CASSKLAGVADTQYF. CDR3 nucleotides: TGTGCCAGCAGTAAACTAGCGGGAGTCGCAGATACGCAGTATTTT. This chain joins TRBV2 and TRBJ2-3; 11 nucleotides match TRBD2. CDR3 length: 15 amino acids. With V trimmed by 5 bases and J by 4 bases, 5 bases remained unmatched. In germline, CDR1 is SNHLY, CDR2 FYNNEI.

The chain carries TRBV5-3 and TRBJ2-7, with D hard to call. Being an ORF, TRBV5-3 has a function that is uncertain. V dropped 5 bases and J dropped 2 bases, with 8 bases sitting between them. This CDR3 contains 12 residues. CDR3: CARRLPTYEQYF. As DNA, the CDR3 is TGTGCCAGAAGGCTACCGACCTACGAGCAGTACTTC.

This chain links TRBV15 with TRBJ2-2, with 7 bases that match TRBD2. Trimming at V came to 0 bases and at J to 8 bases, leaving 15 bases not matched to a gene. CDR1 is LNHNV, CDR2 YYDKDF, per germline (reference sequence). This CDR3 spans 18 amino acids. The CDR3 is CATSREAGPAGNTGELFF. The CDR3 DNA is TGTGCCACCAGCAGAGAGGCAGGCCCAGCGGGAAATACTGGGGAGCTGTTTTTT.

CDR3 residues: CASSFRDRGGWYGYTF. CDR3 in DNA: TGTGCCAGCAGTTTTAGGGACAGGGGTGGTTGGTATGGCTACACCTTC. The V gene is TRBV28, the J gene TRBJ1-2, with 10 bases lining up with TRBD1. Trimming at V came to 3 bases and at J to 5 bases, leaving 9 bases not matched to a gene. Looked up from germline, CDR1 is MDHEN and CDR2 is SYDVKM. CDR3 size: 16 residues.

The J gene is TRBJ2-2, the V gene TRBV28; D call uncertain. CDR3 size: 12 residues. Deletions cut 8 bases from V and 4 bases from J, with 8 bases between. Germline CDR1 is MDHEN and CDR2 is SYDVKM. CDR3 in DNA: TGTGCCAGCGAGAGGCGCACCGGGGAGCTGTTTTTT. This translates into CASERRTGELFF.

CDR3 region: CASSLGAGGLDTQYF. The CDR3 DNA is TGTGCCAGCAGTTTAGGGGCGGGAGGGCTGGATACGCAGTATTTT. The V call is TRBV27, the J call TRBJ2-3; 9 bases agree with TRBD2. Germline V CDR1 and CDR2: MNHEY, SMNVEV (reference sequence). The CDR3 has 15 residues. V was clipped by 2 bases and J by 6 bases; unmatched bases: 6.

CDR3 nucleotide sequence: TGTGCCAGCAGCCCTTACGGACTAGCGGGAAACACCGGGGAGCTGTTTTTT. Its translation: CASSPYGLAGNTGELFF. The chain couples TRBV5-6 to TRBJ2-2, with 12 bases fitting TRBD2. Germline CDR1 SGHDT, CDR2 YYEEEE. The trim removed 4 bases at V and 2 bases at J, leaving 6 bases unmatched. The CDR3 runs to 17 residues. Filled out from reference TRBV5-6 and TRBJ2-2, the complete variable domain reads DAGVTQSPTHLIKTRGQQVTLRCSPKSGHDTVSWYQQALGQGPQFIFQYYEEEERQRGNFPDRFSGHQFPNYSSELNVNALLLGDSALYLCASSPYGLAGNTGELFFGEGSRLTVL.

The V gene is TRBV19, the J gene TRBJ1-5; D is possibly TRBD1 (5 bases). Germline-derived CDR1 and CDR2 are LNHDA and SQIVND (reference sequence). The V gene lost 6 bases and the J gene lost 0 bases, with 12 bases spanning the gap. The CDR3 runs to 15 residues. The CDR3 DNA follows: TGTGCCAGTAGGACAGCATTACATAGCAATCAGCCCCAGCATTTT. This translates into CASRTALHSNQPQHF.

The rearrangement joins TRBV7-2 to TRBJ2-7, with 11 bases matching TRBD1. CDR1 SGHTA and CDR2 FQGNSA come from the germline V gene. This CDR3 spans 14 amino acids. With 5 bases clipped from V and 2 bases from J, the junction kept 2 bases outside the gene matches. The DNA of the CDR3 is TGTGCCAGCAGCCGGGGACAGGGGGCCTACGAGCAGTACTTC. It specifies CASSRGQGAYEQYF. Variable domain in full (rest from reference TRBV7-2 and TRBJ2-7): GAGVSQSPSNKVTEKGKDVELRCDPISGHTALYWYRQSLGQGLEFLIYFQGNSAPDKSGLPSDRFSAERTGGSVSTLTIQRTQQEDSAVYLCASSRGQGAYEQYFGPGTRLTVT.

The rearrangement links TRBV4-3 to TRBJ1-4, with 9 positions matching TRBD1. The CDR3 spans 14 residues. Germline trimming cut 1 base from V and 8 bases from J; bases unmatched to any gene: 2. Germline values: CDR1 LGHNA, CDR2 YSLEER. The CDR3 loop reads CASSQGGQGEKLFF. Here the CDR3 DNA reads TGCGCCAGCAGCCAAGGGGGACAGGGAGAAAAACTGTTTTTT.